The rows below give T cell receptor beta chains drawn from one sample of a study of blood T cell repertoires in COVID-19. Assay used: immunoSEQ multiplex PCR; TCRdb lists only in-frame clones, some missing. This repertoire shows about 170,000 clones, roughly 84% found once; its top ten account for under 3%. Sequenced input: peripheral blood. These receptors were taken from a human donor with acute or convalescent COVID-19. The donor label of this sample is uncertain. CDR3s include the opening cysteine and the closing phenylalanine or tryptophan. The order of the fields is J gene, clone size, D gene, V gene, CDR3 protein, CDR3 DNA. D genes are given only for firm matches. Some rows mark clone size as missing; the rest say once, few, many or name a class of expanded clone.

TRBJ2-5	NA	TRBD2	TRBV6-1	CASSEAPAGATTQETQYF	TGTGCCAGCAGTGAAGCCCCAGCGGGGGCCACGACCCAAGAGACCCAGTACTTC
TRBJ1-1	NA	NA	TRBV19	CASTTRLRGTEAFF	TGTGCCAGTACCACGCGTCTGCGGGGAACTGAAGCTTTCTTT
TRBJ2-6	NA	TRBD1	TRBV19	CASNPDRGPTGANVLTF	TGTGCCAGTAATCCGGACAGGGGTCCCACTGGGGCCAACGTCCTGACTTTC
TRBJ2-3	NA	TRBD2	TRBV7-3	CASSLRVKREPDTQYF	TGTGCCAGCAGCCTGCGGGTCAAGCGGGAACCAGATACGCAGTATTTT
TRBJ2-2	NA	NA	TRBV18	CASSPLAGQRAGELFF	TGTGCCAGCTCACCATTGGCGGGGCAAAGGGCCGGGGAGCTGTTTTTT
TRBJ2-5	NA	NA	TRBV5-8	CASSLLKGLQETQYF	TGTGCCAGCAGCTTGTTAAAAGGACTCCAAGAGACCCAGTACTTC
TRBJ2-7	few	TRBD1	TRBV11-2	CASSIDRVSSYEQYF	TGTGCCAGCAGCATAGACAGGGTTAGTTCCTACGAGCAGTACTTC
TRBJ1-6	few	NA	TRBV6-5	CASSYGQHNSPLHF	TGTGCCAGCAGTTACGGACAGCATAATTCACCCCTCCACTTT
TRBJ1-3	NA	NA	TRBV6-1	CASSEGLANTIYF	TGTGCCAGCAGTGAAGGGTTGGCAAACACCATATATTTT
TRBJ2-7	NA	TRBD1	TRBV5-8	CASTGQGTYEQYF	TGTGCCAGCACCGGACAGGGTACCTACGAGCAGTACTTC
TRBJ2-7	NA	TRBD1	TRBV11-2	CASSPYGQGARPYEQYF	TGTGCCAGCAGCCCGTACGGACAGGGGGCGAGACCCTACGAGCAGTACTTC
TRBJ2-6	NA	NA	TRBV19	CASSRVVSGANVLTF	TGTGCCTCTTCCAGGGTAGTCTCTGGGGCCAACGTCCTGACTTTC
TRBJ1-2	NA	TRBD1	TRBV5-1	CASSWDRGNYGYTF	TGCGCCAGCAGCTGGGACAGGGGGAACTATGGCTACACCTTC
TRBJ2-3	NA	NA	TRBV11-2	CASSLLPTGMWTDTQYF	TGTGCCAGCAGCCTCCTCCCCACAGGGATGTGGACAGATACGCAGTATTTT
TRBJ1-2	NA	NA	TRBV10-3	CAISLEENYGYTF	TGTGCCATCAGCCTAGAGGAGAACTATGGCTACACCTTC
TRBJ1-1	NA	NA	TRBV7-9	CASSLLGGNTEAFF	TGTGCCAGCAGCTTATTGGGGGGGAACACTGAAGCTTTCTTT
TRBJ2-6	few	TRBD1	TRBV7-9	CASSTFTGVSLSGANVLTF	TGTGCCAGCAGTACTTTTACAGGGGTCTCCCTCTCTGGGGCCAACGTCCTGACTTTC
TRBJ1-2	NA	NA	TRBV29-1	CSVASGVGYTF	TGCAGCGTGGCCTCAGGGGTCGGCTACACCTTC
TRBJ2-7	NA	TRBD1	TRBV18	CASSQTTGGLGEQYF	TGTGCCAGCTCACAAACGACAGGGGGCCTCGGGGAGCAGTACTTC
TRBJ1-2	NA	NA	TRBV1	CTSSQGGLNYGYTF	TGCACCAGCAGCCAGGGGGGGCTTAACTATGGCTACACCTTC
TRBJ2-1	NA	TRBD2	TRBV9	CASSGTSGMVVEQFF	TGTGCCAGCAGCGGGACTAGCGGGATGGTAGTTGAGCAGTTCTTC
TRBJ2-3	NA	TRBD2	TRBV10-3	CAILASGSGDTQYF	TGTGCCATCTTGGCTAGCGGGAGTGGAGATACGCAGTATTTT
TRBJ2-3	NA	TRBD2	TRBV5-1	CASSSAPLAGGLVDTQYF	TGCGCCAGCAGCTCCGCTCCATTAGCGGGAGGGCTGGTAGATACGCAGTATTTT
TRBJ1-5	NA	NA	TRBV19	CASYVGTSNNQPQHF	TGTGCCAGTTATGTTGGGACTTCGAATAATCAGCCCCAGCATTTT
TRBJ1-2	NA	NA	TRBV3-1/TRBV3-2	CASSQDNTAYTF	TGTGCCAGCAGCCAAGATAACACAGCCTACACCTTC
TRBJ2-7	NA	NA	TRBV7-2	CASSSHSSYEQYF	TGTGCCAGCAGCTCCCACAGCTCCTACGAGCAGTACTTC
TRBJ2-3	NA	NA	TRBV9	CASSVVGIAGSRGYTDTQYF	TGTGCCAGCAGCGTAGTTGGGATAGCGGGGTCCAGGGGGTACACAGATACGCAGTATTTT
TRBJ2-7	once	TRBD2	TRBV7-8	CASSQRAGGPGEQYF	TGTGCCAGCAGCCAGCGGGCGGGAGGGCCGGGCGAGCAGTACTTC
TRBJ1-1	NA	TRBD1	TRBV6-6	CASRDGQGAMQAFF	TGTGCCAGCAGAGACGGACAGGGGGCAATGCAGGCTTTCTTT
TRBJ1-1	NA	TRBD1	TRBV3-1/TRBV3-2	CASSHLPGTGKTEAFF	TGTGCCAGCAGCCATTTACCCGGGACAGGGAAAACTGAAGCTTTCTTT
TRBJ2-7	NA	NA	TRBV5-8	CASPPEVRGAEQYF	TGTGCCAGCCCCCCCGAGGTCCGGGGTGCCGAGCAGTACTTC
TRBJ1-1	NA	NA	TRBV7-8	CASRIQGMNTEAFF	TGTGCCAGCAGGATTCAGGGGATGAACACTGAAGCTTTCTTT
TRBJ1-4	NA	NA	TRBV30	CAWSVWQGNVGNEKLFF	TGTGCCTGGAGTGTTTGGCAGGGAAATGTCGGTAATGAAAAACTGTTTTTT
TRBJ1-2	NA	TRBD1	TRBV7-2	CASSRTITGDYGYTF	TGTGCCAGCAGCCGCACCATTACAGGGGACTATGGCTACACCTTC
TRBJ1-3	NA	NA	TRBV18	CASSPDNSGNTIYF	TGTGCCAGCTCACCCGACAACTCTGGAAACACCATATATTTT
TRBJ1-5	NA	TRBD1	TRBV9	CASSAGGGLYSNQPQHF	TGTGCCAGCAGCGCGGGAGGGGGCCTTTATAGCAATCAGCCCCAGCATTTT
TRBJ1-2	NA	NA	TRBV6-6	CASTTAAGNYYGYTF	TGTGCCAGCACCACCGCGGCAGGGAATTACTATGGCTACACCTTC
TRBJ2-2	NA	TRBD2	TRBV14	CASRLAGGTGELFF	TGTGCCAGCAGACTAGCGGGAGGCACCGGGGAGCTGTTTTTT
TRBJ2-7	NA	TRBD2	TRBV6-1	CASSDGGLGRNEQYF	TGTGCCAGCAGTGATGGCGGTCTCGGGAGGAACGAGCAGTACTTC
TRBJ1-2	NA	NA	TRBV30	CAWSKQGGGYTF	TGTGCCTGGAGTAAACAGGGAGGGGGCTACACCTTC
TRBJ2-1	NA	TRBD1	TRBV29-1	CSGTGGAYNEQFF	TGCAGCGGCACAGGGGGCGCCTACAATGAGCAGTTCTTC
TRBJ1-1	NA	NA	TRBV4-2	CASSRDQGGEAFF	TGTGCCAGCAGCCGGGACCAGGGAGGTGAAGCTTTCTTT
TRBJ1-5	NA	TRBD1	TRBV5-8	CASSHGQVDTGPQHF	TGTGCCAGCAGCCACGGACAGGTCGATACTGGGCCCCAGCATTTT
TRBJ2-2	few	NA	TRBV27	CASSRNREGTGELFF	TGTGCCAGTTCCCGCAACAGGGAGGGCACCGGGGAGCTGTTTTTT
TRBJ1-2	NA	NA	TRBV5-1	CASSLEGGLGYTF	TGCGCCAGCAGCTTGGAGGGGGGGCTCGGCTACACCTTC
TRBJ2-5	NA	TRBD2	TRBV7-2	CASSLGVQRGGWGETQYF	TGTGCCAGCAGCTTAGGCGTCCAGCGGGGGGGCTGGGGGGAGACCCAGTACTTC
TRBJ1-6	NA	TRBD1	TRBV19	CASSKDRGRNSPLHF	TGTGCCAGTAGTAAGGACAGGGGCCGTAATTCACCCCTCCACTTT
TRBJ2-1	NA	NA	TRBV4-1	CASSPVVRPGDPNEQFF	TGCGCCAGCAGCCCCGTCGTGAGACCGGGTGACCCCAATGAGCAGTTCTTC